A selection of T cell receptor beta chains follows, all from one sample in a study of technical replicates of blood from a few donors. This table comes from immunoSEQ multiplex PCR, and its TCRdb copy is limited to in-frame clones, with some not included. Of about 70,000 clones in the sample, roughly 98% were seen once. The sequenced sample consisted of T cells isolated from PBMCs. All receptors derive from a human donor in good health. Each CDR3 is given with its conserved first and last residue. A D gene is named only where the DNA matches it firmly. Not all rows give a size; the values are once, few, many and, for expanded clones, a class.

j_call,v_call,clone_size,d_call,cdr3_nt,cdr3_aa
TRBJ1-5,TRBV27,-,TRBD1,TGTGCCAGCAGTTCGTCCCGGGACAGGGACCGGGGCAATCAGCCCCAGCATTTT,CASSSSRDRDRGNQPQHF
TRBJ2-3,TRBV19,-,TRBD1,TGTGCCAGTAGCATACAGGGGGCGTTATCGGATACGCAGTATTTT,CASSIQGALSDTQYF
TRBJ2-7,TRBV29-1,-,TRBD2,TGCAGCTTCGGGACTAGCGGGAGCGACGAGCAGTACTTC,CSFGTSGSDEQYF
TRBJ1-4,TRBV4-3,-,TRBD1,TGCGCCAGCAGCCAAGCGACAGGGGGCGGAAAGAATGAAAAACTGTTTTTT,CASSQATGGGKNEKLFF
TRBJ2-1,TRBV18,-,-,TGTGCCAGCTCACTAGAAGTACGCTCCTACAATGAGCAGTTCTTC,CASSLEVRSYNEQFF
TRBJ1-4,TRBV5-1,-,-,TGCGCCAGCAGCTTGGCCGGGGGTACTGAAAAACTGTTTTTT,CASSLAGGTEKLFF
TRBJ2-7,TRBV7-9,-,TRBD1,TGTGCCAGCAGTGAACCGGGACAGGGACGGGAGCAGTACTTC,CASSEPGQGREQYF
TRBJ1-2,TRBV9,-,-,TGTGCCAGCAGCGTAGGGTTAGGGGAGGGAGGCTACACCTTC,CASSVGLGEGGYTF
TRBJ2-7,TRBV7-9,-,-,TGTGCCAGCAGCTTAACAGCGGGCAGCTCCTACGAGCAGTACTTC,CASSLTAGSSYEQYF
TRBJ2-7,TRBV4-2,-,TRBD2,TGTGCCAGCAGCCAACCGGGACTAGACTACGAGCAGTACTTC,CASSQPGLDYEQYF
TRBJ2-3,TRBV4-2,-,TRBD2,TGTGCCAGCAGCCATTCTAGCGGGAGGAACTCGATTTGGTCGGATACGCAGTATTTT,CASSHSSGRNSIWSDTQYF
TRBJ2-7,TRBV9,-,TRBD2,TGTGCCAGCAGCTCTATCAGCGGGAGTTCCCCCTACGAGCAGTACTTC,CASSSISGSSPYEQYF
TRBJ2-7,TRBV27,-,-,TGTGCCAGCAGTTTAGCGGGTAACTCCTACGAGCAGTACTTC,CASSLAGNSYEQYF
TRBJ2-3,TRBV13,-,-,TGTGCCAGCAGCTTAGGCGGAGCAGATACGCAGTATTTT,CASSLGGADTQYF
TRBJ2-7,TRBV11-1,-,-,TGTGCCAGCAGCTTAGAGTGGTTGACAGCCTACGAGCAGTACTTC,CASSLEWLTAYEQYF
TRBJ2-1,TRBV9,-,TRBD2,TGTGCCAGCAGCGCTAGCGGGAGATCCTACAATGAGCAGTTCTTC,CASSASGRSYNEQFF
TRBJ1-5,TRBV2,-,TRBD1,TGTGCCAGCAGTAAGAGGGGACAGGGGGGCAATCAGCCCCAGCATTTT,CASSKRGQGGNQPQHF
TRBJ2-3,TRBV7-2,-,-,TGTGCCAGCAGCTTAGGAACTAAGGCCGATACGCAGTATTTT,CASSLGTKADTQYF
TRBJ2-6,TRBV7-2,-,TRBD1,TGTGCCAGCAGCCCCACAGGGGCTCAGGCCAACGTCCTGACTTTC,CASSPTGAQANVLTF
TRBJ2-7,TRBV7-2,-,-,TGTGCCAGCAGCTTAGTCGCGGCGGGATCCTCCTACGAGCAGTACTTC,CASSLVAAGSSYEQYF
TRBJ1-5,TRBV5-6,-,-,TGTGCCAGCAGTCACCAGGGGTTGGAGCCCCAGCATTTT,CASSHQGLEPQHF
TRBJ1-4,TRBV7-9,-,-,TGTGCCAGCAGCCTTATAGCAGAGGATGAAAAACTGTTTTTT,CASSLIAEDEKLFF
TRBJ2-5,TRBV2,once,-,TGTGCCAGTCGATCGCCGGGATGGCAAGAGACCCAGTACTTC,CASRSPGWQETQYF
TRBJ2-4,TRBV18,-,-,TGTGCCAGCTCACCACTCGCAGGGTCGGCCAAAAACATTCAGTACTTC,CASSPLAGSAKNIQYF
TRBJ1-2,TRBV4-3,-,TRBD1,TGCGCCAGCAGCCCGTCCCGGGACAGGGAAGTAGACTATGGCTACACCTTC,CASSPSRDREVDYGYTF
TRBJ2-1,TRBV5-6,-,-,TGTGCCAGCAGCTCAGGGCCATCCTACAATGAGCAGTTCTTC,CASSSGPSYNEQFF
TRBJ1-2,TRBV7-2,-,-,TGTGCCAGCAGCTTGCAGGGAAACTATGGCTACACCTTC,CASSLQGNYGYTF
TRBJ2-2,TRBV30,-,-,TGTGCCTGCTACACCGGGGAGCTGTTTTTT,CACYTGELFF
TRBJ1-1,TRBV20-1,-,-,TGCAGTGCTAGAGGAGCCGCTGAAGCTTTCTTT,CSARGAAEAFF
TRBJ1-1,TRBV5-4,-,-,TGTGCCAGCAGCTTGGATATCACTGAAGCTTTCTTT,CASSLDITEAFF
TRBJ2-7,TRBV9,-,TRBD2,TGTGCCAGCAGCCCGGGACTAGCGTTCGAGCAGTACTTC,CASSPGLAFEQYF
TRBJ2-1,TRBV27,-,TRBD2,TGTGCCAGCAGCCGCCCGCGGACTAGCGGGAGTACGGTGTTCTTC,CASSRPRTSGSTVFF
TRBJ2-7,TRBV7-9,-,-,TGTGCCAGCAGCTTTCAGAACTACGAGCAGTACTTC,CASSFQNYEQYF
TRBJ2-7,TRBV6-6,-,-,TGTGCCAGCCGCACAGGGTTAGCCGAGCAGTACTTC,CASRTGLAEQYF
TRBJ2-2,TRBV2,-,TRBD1,TGTGCCAACTCGACAGGGGGAATCACCGGGGAGCTGTTTTTT,CANSTGGITGELFF
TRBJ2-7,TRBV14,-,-,TGTGCCAGCAGCAGAGAGTCCTTCTACGAGCAGTACTTC,CASSRESFYEQYF
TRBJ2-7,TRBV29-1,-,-,TGCAGCGTCGTCCTCTACGAGCAGTACTTC,CSVVLYEQYF
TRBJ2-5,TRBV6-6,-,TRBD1,TGTGCCAGCAGTTACGCGCTCGACAGGGAAGAGACCCAGTACTTC,CASSYALDREETQYF
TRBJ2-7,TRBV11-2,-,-,TGTGCCAGCAGCCCTAGACAGTCTACGTACGAGCAGTACTTC,CASSPRQSTYEQYF
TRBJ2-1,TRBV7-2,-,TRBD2,TGTGCCAGCAGCTTAGGGCGGGAGGTATTCAACGATGAGCAGTTCTTC,CASSLGREVFNDEQFF
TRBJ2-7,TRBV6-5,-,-,TGTGCCAGCAGTTACTCGATCAGGAACTACGAGCAGTACTTC,CASSYSIRNYEQYF
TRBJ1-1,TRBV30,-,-,TGTGCCAGCTCACTGAACACTGAAGCTTTCTTT,CASSLNTEAFF
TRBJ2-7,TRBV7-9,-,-,TGTGCCAGCAGCTCACCGGACAGTCAAAAGCCCCACGAGCAGTACTTC,CASSSPDSQKPHEQYF
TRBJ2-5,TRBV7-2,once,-,TGTGCCAGCAGCCCCGGGACTTCCGAGACCCAGTACTTC,CASSPGTSETQYF
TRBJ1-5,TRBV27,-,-,TGTGCCAGCAGTCCCTCGGGGCAGCCCCAGCATTTT,CASSPSGQPQHF
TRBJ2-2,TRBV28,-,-,TGTGCCAGCAGGCGGACCGGGGAGCTGTTTTTT,CASRRTGELFF
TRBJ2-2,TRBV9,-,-,TGTGCCAGCAGCTTCTCTAGCCATAACACCGGGGAGCTGTTTTTT,CASSFSSHNTGELFF
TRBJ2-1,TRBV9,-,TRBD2,TGTGCCAGCAGCCTAAGCGGGAGCGGGAACAATGAGCAGTTCTTC,CASSLSGSGNNEQFF
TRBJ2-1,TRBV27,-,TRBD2,TGTGCCAGCAGTTGGCTAGCGGGAAACAATGAGCAGTTCTTC,CASSWLAGNNEQFF
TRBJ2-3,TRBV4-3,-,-,TGCGCCAGCAGCCAAGATGGGGCTAGCACAGATACGCAGTATTTT,CASSQDGASTDTQYF
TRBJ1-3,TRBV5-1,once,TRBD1,TGCGCCAGCAGTTTAACAGGGGAGTGGGGAAACACCATATATTTT,CASSLTGEWGNTIYF
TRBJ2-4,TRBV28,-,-,TGTGCCAGCAGCCCTGGCGGCCGTAGGATTCAGTACTTC,CASSPGGRRIQYF
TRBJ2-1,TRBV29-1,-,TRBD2,TGCAGCGTACGTACTTTGTGGCGGGAGCAGGACAATGAGCAGTTCTTC,CSVRTLWREQDNEQFF